These 20 T cell receptor beta chains were all obtained from the same sample, sequenced in a study of blood T cell repertoires in COVID-19. Generated by immunoSEQ multiplex PCR, the TCRdb table keeps only in-frame clones and is missing some. The sample holds just over 300,000 clones; about nine tenths are singletons and the top ten take around 4.6%. The sequencing sample was made of PBMCs or T cells enriched from blood (not recorded which). The receptors here all came from a man between 25 and 39 years old who had recovered from COVID-19.

V gene TRBV9 combines with J gene TRBJ2-3; TRBD1 might be the D (7 bases). V lost 5 bases and J 2 bases, leaving 18 bases between the germline ends. CDR1 SGDLS and CDR2 YYNGEE come from the germline V gene. The CDR3 is 16 residues long. The CDR3 nucleotides read TGTGCCAGCAGTAGTTCGCCAGGGGGACTCACAGATACGCAGTATTTT. This translates into CASSSSPGGLTDTQYF.

The chain uses TRBV24-1 and TRBJ2-5, with 9 positions matching TRBD1. Germline V lookup: CDR1 KGHDR, CDR2 SFDVKD. Trimming removed 3 bases from V and 5 bases from J; junction bases left unmatched: 9. There are 16 residues in the CDR3. CDR3 sequence (DNA): TGTGCCACCAGTGATCCCGGACAGGGGCTTAGGGAGACCCAGTACTTC. Residues: CATSDPGQGLRETQYF.

The J gene is TRBJ2-3, the V gene TRBV5-4; tentative D call: TRBD2 (6 bases). Per the germline V gene, CDR1 is SGHNT and CDR2 is YYREEE (reference sequence). The CDR3 loop spans 14 amino acids. Trimming took 4 bases from V and 4 from J, leaving 13 bases between them. The CDR3, as DNA: TGTGCCAGCAGCAGGGACTCGGGCGCAGATACGCAGTATTTT. As protein: CASSRDSGADTQYF. Full variable domain (remainder filled in from reference TRBV5-4 and TRBJ2-3): ETGVTQSPTHLIKTRGQQVTLRCSSQSGHNTVSWYQQALGQGPQFIFQYYREEENGRGNFPPRFSGLQFPNYSSELNVNALELDDSALYLCASSRDSGADTQYFGPGTRLTVL.

This chain links TRBV24-1 with TRBJ1-2; D is ambiguous. Germline CDR1 is KGHDR and CDR2 is SFDVKD. The CDR3 has 13 residues. The V and J ends lost 7 bases and 1 base respectively, with 9 bases between them. The CDR3: CATSQDFNYGYTF. CDR3 in DNA: TGTGCCACCAGCCAGGATTTTAACTATGGCTACACCTTC.

This clone was detected only once. The chain links TRBV5-1 to TRBJ2-3; 9 bases line up with TRBD2. Germline CDR1 is SGHRS and CDR2 is YFSETQ. Trimming cost V 4 bases and J 2 bases; bases outside gene matches: 8. The CDR3 length is 16 residues. The CDR3 nucleotides read TGCGCCAGCAGCGACCGGACTAGCGAGGACACAGATACGCAGTATTTT. Protein product: CASSDRTSEDTDTQYF. Supplemented by reference TRBV5-1 and TRBJ2-3, the full variable domain reads KAGVTQTPRYLIKTRGQQVTLSCSPISGHRSVSWYQQTPGQGLQFLFEYFSETQRNKGNFPGRFSGRQFSNSRSEMNVSTLELGDSALYLCASSDRTSEDTDTQYFGPGTRLTVL.

This chain links TRBV10-3 with TRBJ2-1; 9 bases line up with TRBD2. This CDR3 region has 17 residues. Germline CDR1 reads ENHRY; CDR2 reads SYGVKD. With 6 bases clipped from V and 0 bases from J, the junction kept 9 bases outside the gene matches. CDR3 residues: CAISDPKRGASYNEQFF. CDR3 sequence (DNA): TGTGCCATCAGCGATCCAAAGCGGGGGGCCTCCTACAATGAGCAGTTCTTC.

As regards this clone: The same CDR3 arises from other DNA sequences in this sample as well. This sequence joins TRBV28 and TRBJ2-3; 9 bases map to TRBD2. Germline CDR1 reads MDHEN; CDR2 reads SYDVKM. The CDR3 totals 14 residues. V lost 2 bases, J lost 5 bases, and 2 bases stayed unmatched. The CDR3 region has the DNA TGTGCCAGCAGTTTAGCGGGGGGGCGAGATACGCAGTATTTT. This encodes CASSLAGGRDTQYF.

The chain employs TRBV20-1 and TRBJ1-6; D might be TRBD1 (6 bases). The germline CDR1 and CDR2 sequences are DFQATT and SNEGSKA (reference sequence). The V end was cut by 3 bases, the J end by 10 bases, with 13 bases between. The CDR3 length is 13 residues. In DNA form, the CDR3 reads TGCAGTGCTAGTGAACAGGGCAGGTCACCCCTCCACTTT. Protein: CSASEQGRSPLHF.

A single count supports this clone. V gene TRBV19 combines with J gene TRBJ1-2; D might be TRBD1 (5 bases). Germline V gene sequence: CDR1 LNHDA, CDR2 SQIVND (reference sequence). The length of the CDR3 is 14 residues. The germline V and J ends were trimmed by 2 bases and 4 bases, with 11 bases remaining between them. The CDR3 DNA is TGTGCCAGTAGTATATCGGGACTGGGCTATGGCTACACCTTC. This sequence encodes CASSISGLGYGYTF.

The rearrangement links TRBV6-5 to TRBJ1-2; 9 positions match TRBD1. This CDR3 region has 14 residues. Germline trimming cut 6 bases from V and 2 bases from J; bases unmatched to any gene: 4. CDR1 and CDR2 (germline): MNHEY, SVGAGI. CDR3 region: CASSRGQGNYGYTF. In nucleotides, the CDR3 is TGTGCCAGCAGCCGCGGACAGGGGAACTATGGCTACACCTTC.

This clone was counted between two and nine times. The J gene is TRBJ1-2, the V gene TRBV29-1; TRBD1 agrees at 7 bases. The CDR3 loop spans 14 amino acids. V dropped 7 bases and J dropped 2; count of bases not matched to a gene: 10. Per the germline V gene, CDR1 is SQVTM and CDR2 is ANQGSEA. The CDR3 region is CSDPGQTPNYGYTF. The CDR3 bases are TGCAGCGACCCGGGACAGACGCCGAACTATGGCTACACCTTC.

The chain employs TRBV28 and TRBJ1-5; D gene uncertain. With 4 bases removed from V and 4 bases from J, the gap between germline ends came to 17 bases. This CDR3 region has 16 residues. The V gene's germline CDR1 is MDHEN and CDR2 SYDVKM. The CDR3 nucleotides read TGTGCCAGCAGTTACCCCATAGCAGCTCCGAATCAGCCCCAGCATTTT. Protein sequence: CASSYPIAAPNQPQHF.

This sequence joins TRBV2 and TRBJ1-2; 9 positions match TRBD1. The CDR3 runs 14 residues. Germline V gives CDR1 SNHLY, CDR2 FYNNEI. With 6 bases clipped from V and 3 bases from J, the junction kept 5 bases outside the gene matches. The CDR3 spells CASSEDRGHYGYTF. CDR3 coding DNA: TGTGCCAGCAGCGAGGACAGGGGCCACTATGGCTACACCTTC.

The V gene is TRBV11-3, the J gene TRBJ2-5; 9 bases agree with TRBD2. The CDR3 extends over 17 amino acids. Trimming at V came to 4 bases and at J to 4 bases, leaving 13 bases not matched to a gene. Germline CDR1 SGHNT, CDR2 YENEEA. CDR3 sequence (DNA): TGTGCCAGCAGCTCGTTGGGCGCGGGAGGGCCGGGAGAGACCCAGTACTTC. It yields the protein CASSSLGAGGPGETQYF.

This clone was seen once. The V and J genes are TRBV2 and TRBJ2-1; TRBD1 might be the D (5 bases). This CDR3 spans 13 amino acids. Germline V lookup: CDR1 SNHLY, CDR2 FYNNEI. V lost 11 bases and J lost 5, with 16 bases in between. As DNA, the CDR3 is TGTGCCGGTGTGGGTCAGGGCAACAATGAGCAGTTCTTC. It is translated as CAGVGQGNNEQFF.

The V gene is TRBV6-5, the J gene TRBJ2-5; 7 bases match TRBD1. This CDR3 has 15 amino acids. V was pared by 6 bases and J by 1 base, with 8 bases of the junction left unmatched. The germline V gene encodes CDR1 MNHEY and CDR2 SVGAGI. CDR3 bases: TGTGCCAGCAGAATGGAAGACAGGGCCCAAGAGACCCAGTACTTC. Translated, it gives CASRMEDRAQETQYF.

This clone was recorded only once. This sequence joins TRBV7-2 and TRBJ2-7; 12 bases are shared with TRBD2. CDR1 SGHTA and CDR2 FQGNSA come from the germline V gene. The V gene end was trimmed by 3 bases and the J gene end by 7 bases; junction bases not matched to a gene: 4. There are 14 residues in the CDR3. As DNA, the CDR3 is TGTGCCAGCAGCTTGACTAGCGGGAGATCGGAGCAGTACTTC. It codes for CASSLTSGRSEQYF.

J is TRBJ2-7 and V is TRBV10-3; perhaps TRBD1 as D (5 bases). The CDR3 is 15 amino acids. Germline CDR1 and CDR2: ENHRY and SYGVKD. Trimming took 2 bases from V and 1 from J, leaving 12 bases between them. Written as DNA, the CDR3 is TGTGCCATCAGTGAGGCGCGACAGATATCCTACGAGCAGTACTTC. Its protein is CAISEARQISYEQYF.

The chain employs TRBV27 and TRBJ2-1; 11 bases are shared with TRBD2. The germline CDR1 and CDR2 sequences are MNHEY and SMNVEV (reference sequence). The V gene end was trimmed by 4 bases and the J gene end by 6 bases; junction bases not matched to a gene: 5. The CDR3 totals 15 residues. The CDR3 region is CASSSHLAGGNEQFF. Here the CDR3 DNA reads TGTGCCAGCAGTTCCCACCTAGCGGGAGGCAATGAGCAGTTCTTC.

This chain links TRBV5-1 with TRBJ1-2, with a possible D match to TRBD1 (6 bases). V was shortened by 2 bases and J by 2 bases, with 10 bases between the two germline ends. The length of the CDR3 is 14 residues. The V gene's germline CDR1 is SGHRS and CDR2 YFSETQ. The CDR3 bases are TGCGCCAGCAGCTTAGACAGGCGAAACTATGGCTACACCTTC. The encoded protein is CASSLDRRNYGYTF. The whole variable domain, filled in from reference TRBV5-1 and TRBJ1-2, reads KAGVTQTPRYLIKTRGQQVTLSCSPISGHRSVSWYQQTPGQGLQFLFEYFSETQRNKGNFPGRFSGRQFSNSRSEMNVSTLELGDSALYLCASSLDRRNYGYTFGSGTRLTVV.